This T cell receptor beta chain originates from a study of blood T cell repertoires in COVID-19 (dated by TCRdb to the early 2020s). General notes on the study: The collaborator samples originated in the United States, Italy and Spain and spanned the acute and convalescent phases of COVID-19. Nearly every sample came with metadata listing a de-identified subject ID, COVID-19 status, age in years and sex. Deeply sampled blood TCRbeta repertoires from subjects exposed to, actively infected with, or recovered from COVID-19 were included in the dataset. Where HLA class I and class II types were available, the types were taken from metadata supplied by the sample provider, not from assay-based typing. Samples were obtained from the ongoing ImmuneRACE study (first 160 participants) and from about 1,300 subjects provided by 6 global collaborators. The repertoires were made available in a free public database intended to serve as a resource for research on the immune response to SARS-CoV-2. The material from the prospective study consisted of cDNA or gDNA derived from T cells, B-cell-depleted T cells, or PBMCs.

V and J are trimmed by 6 bases and 6 bases, and the gene matches miss 9 bases of the junction. Reading from cysteine to phenylalanine, the CDR3 counts 13 amino acids. Only the CDR3 part of the read is kept: 39 bases, read in frame from the first base. The germline V gene specifies SGHDT as CDR1 and YYEEEE as CDR2. Collaborating institutions collected whole blood in K2EDTA tubes following their own protocols. For TCRbeta analysis, collaborator samples were shipped as frozen whole blood, as isolated PBMCs, or as DNA extracted from either sample type. For this clone: Its antigen target is currently unknown. No quality values exist for individual bases; no much larger clone is one base distant.

Results and caveats for the whole study, not just this receptor: Clinical and demographic metadata were provided uncurated, with the amount varying by source and participant.

TCRbeta CDR3 regions were amplified from genomic DNA by means of the immunoSEQ Assay, a bias-controlled multiplex PCR. The authors' pipeline ran thus. Within the assay, amplification of reference gene primers was used to estimate how many nucleated cells each sample contained. Sequence reads were collapsed and filtered to measure the absolute abundance of every unique TCRbeta CDR3 rearrangement. Productive Simpson clonality was computed per sample as the square root of Simpson's diversity index over productive rearrangements. TCRdb limited this immuneACCESS table to in-frame rearrangements with V and J called. A share of clones is missing; checked studies link under half to unresolved V genes, and the rest is unexplained. V and J calls and clone size are as listed in that table; D and trimming were resolved from the DNA. The sample table lists approximately 220,000 clones, 83% of them with a count of one. The top ten clones comprise about 2.3% of the sample.

Material for sequencing was peripheral blood. The chain couples TRBV5-6 to TRBJ2-7; the central 7 bases match TRBD2. This clonotype was obtained from a woman aged 40 to 50 with active or convalescent COVID-19. The CDR3 in this case is CASTREGRGEQYF. In nucleotides, the sequence is TGTGCCAGCACTAGGGAGGGGCGAGGCGAGCAGTACTTC.